Below are 4 T cell receptor beta chains sequenced from a single sample in a study of cytomegalovirus exposure and HLA in healthy donors. Generated by immunoSEQ multiplex PCR, the TCRdb table keeps only in-frame clones and is missing some. The sample comprises roughly 120,000 clones, roughly 87% of which are singletons, and 1.5% to 2% rests with the top ten. The specimen was PBMCs. These receptors were collected from a woman aged 18-29 years in good health and CMV-seronegative.

The rearrangement links TRBV27 to TRBJ1-2, with D perhaps matching TRBD1 (5 bases). Between the trimmed V and J ends, which lost 0 bases and 4 bases, there was a span of 12 bases. Germline V gives CDR1 MNHEY, CDR2 SMNVEV (reference sequence). The CDR3 runs 15 residues. The CDR3 sequence is CASSLSSQGGYGYTF. In DNA, the CDR3 is TGTGCCAGCAGTTTATCGTCGCAGGGAGGCTATGGCTACACCTTC.

The chain joins TRBV10-3 to TRBJ1-2, with a possible D match to TRBD1 (6 bases). Per germline, CDR1 ENHRY and CDR2 SYGVKD. This CDR3 has 13 amino acids. Trimming cost V 3 bases and J 4 bases, with 9 bases left between them. The CDR3 DNA reads TGTGCCATCAGTGAAGGGGGTGCCTATGGCTACACCTTC. It encodes CAISEGGAYGYTF.

V usage is TRBV28 and J usage is TRBJ1-1; 8 bases match TRBD1. From germline, CDR1 is MDHEN and CDR2 SYDVKM. The CDR3 loop spans 19 amino acids. The V segment lost 3 bases and the J segment 0 bases; nucleotides outside the gene matches: 15. In DNA form, the CDR3 reads TGTGCCAGCAGTTTCCCCTCGACAGGGGAGGTCAGGATGAACACTGAAGCTTTCTTT. Amino acids: CASSFPSTGEVRMNTEAFF.

The rearrangement links TRBV7-8 to TRBJ2-1; a possible D gene is TRBD2 (5 bases). Deletions cut 5 bases from V and 0 bases from J, with 17 bases between. Germline CDR1 is SGHVS and CDR2 is FQNEAQ. The CDR3 runs to 17 residues. The CDR3 loop reads CASSPKLDSTSYNEQFF. CDR3 sequence (DNA): TGTGCCAGCAGCCCAAAACTAGATTCTACCTCCTACAATGAGCAGTTCTTC.